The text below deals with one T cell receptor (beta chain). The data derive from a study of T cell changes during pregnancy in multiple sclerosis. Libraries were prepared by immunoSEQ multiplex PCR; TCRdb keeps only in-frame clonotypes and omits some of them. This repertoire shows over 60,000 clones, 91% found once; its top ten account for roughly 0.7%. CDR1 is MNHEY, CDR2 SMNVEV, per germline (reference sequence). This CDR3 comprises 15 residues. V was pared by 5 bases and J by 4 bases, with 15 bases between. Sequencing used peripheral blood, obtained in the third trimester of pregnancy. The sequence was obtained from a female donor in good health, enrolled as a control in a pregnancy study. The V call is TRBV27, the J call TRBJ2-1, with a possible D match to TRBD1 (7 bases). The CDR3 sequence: CASSQNRGLYNEQFF. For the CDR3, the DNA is TGTGCCAGCAGTCAGAACAGGGGACTGTACAATGAGCAGTTCTTC.